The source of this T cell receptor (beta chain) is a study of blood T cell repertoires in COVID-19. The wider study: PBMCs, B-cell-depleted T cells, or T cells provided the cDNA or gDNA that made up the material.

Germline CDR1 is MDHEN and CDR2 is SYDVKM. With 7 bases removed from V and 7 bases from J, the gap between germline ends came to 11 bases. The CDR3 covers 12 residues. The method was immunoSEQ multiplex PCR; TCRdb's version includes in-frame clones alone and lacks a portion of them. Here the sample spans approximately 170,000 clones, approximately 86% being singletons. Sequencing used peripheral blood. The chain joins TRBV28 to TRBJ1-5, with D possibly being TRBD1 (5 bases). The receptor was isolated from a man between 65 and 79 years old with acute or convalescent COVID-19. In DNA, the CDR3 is TGTGCCAGCAACCTTGGGGCGCAGCCCCAGCATTTT. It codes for CASNLGAQPQHF. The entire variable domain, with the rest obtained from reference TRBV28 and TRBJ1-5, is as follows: DVKVTQSSRYLVKRTGEKVFLECVQDMDHENMFWYRQDPGLGLRLIYFSYDVKMKEKGDIPEGYSVSREKKERFSLILESASTNQTSMYLCASNLGAQPQHFGDGTRLSIL.